This TCR beta chain was identified in a study of regulatory T cells in long-lasting Graves disease. General observations from the study: Patients with persistent Graves' had lower TCR diversity than newly diagnosed patients. The researchers studied only peripheral blood, not thyroid tissue. In persistent patients, shared public clonotypes (over 2,500) outnumbered those in new patients (approximately 940).

This clonotype came up many times. Its matching antigen is unknown. Time point described: persistent/refractory GD, antithyroid drugs over 5 years with positive TRAb. The TCR library used RNA extracted from PBMCs. Tubes containing EDTA received about 9.7 milliliters of drawn peripheral blood. CDR3 length equals 14 residues. Trimming left V 6 bases short and J 9 bases short, with 18 bases between. Germline CDR1 DFQATT, CDR2 SNEGSKA (reference sequence). With iRepertoire HTBI primers and Arm-PCR of CDR3 regions, TCR beta libraries were built. Each CDR3 protein gets one entry after TCRdb re-called the multiplex PCR reads with MiXCR. The profile covers a few hundred thousand distinct CDR3 sequences, with less than 30% appearing a single time and about 27% taken by the ten largest.

The receptor was isolated from a woman aged 40 to 50 with Graves disease. The rearrangement joins TRBV20-1 to TRBJ1-6; D is possibly TRBD1 (5 bases). Sequences were derived from peripheral blood mononuclear cells (PBMCs), sampled when the disease was refractory, from a patient treated with antithyroid drugs. The CDR3: CSARFSGEGSPLHF. CDR3 sequence (DNA): TGCAGTGCCCGTTTCTCGGGGGAGGGTTCACCCCTCCACTTT.